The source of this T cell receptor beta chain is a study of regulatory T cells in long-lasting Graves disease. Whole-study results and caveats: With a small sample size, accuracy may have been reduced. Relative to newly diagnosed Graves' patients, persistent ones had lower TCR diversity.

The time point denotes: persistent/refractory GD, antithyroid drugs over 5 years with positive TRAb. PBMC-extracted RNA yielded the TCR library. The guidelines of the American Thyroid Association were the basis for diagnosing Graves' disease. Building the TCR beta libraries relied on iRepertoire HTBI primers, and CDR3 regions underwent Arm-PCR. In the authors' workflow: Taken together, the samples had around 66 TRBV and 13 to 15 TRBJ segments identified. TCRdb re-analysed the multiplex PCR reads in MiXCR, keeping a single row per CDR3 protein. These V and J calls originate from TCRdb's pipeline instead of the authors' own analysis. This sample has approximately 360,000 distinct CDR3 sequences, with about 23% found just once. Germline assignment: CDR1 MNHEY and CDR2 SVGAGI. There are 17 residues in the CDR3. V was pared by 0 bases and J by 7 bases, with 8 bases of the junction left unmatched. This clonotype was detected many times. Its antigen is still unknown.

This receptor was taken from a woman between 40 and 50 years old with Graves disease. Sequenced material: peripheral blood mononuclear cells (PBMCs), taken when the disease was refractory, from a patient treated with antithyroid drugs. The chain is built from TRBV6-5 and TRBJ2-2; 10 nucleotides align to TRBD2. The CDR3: CASSYSKRLAGFGELFF. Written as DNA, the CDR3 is TGTGCCAGCAGTTACTCGAAAAGACTAGCGGGTTTCGGGGAGCTGTTTTTT.